This TCR beta chain was observed in a study of identical twins. The length of the CDR3 is 15 residues. CDR1 and CDR2 from the germline V gene are SGHAT and FQNNGV. V shed 5 bases and J 5 bases; nucleotides not matched to a gene: 8. This clonotype has just a few counts. TCRdb independently ran MiXCR on the 5' RACE reads; one entry per CDR3 protein. The sample includes about 720,000 distinct CDR3 sequences, over 15% seen only once; the top ten take around 12%. This same sample was also taken into another study, of T cells expressing NK-cell markers. As that study records: T cells sorted in several experiments were restricted to alpha-beta TCR T cells by an anti-gamma-delta TCR antibody. The share of CD8+ T cells held by dominant NKG2C+ clonotypes was 1.0-7.0% in six donors.

The source material was PBMCs. The TCR comes from a woman between 18 and 29 years old in good health. The genes are TRBV11-2 and TRBJ2-5, with 10 bases lining up with TRBD2. CDR3 in amino acids: CASSLGTSEMETQYF. The CDR3, as DNA: TGTGCCAGCAGCCTAGGGACTAGCGAGATGGAGACCCAGTACTTC. Variable domain in full (rest from reference TRBV11-2 and TRBJ2-5): EAGVAQSPRYKIIEKRQSVAFWCNPISGHATLYWYQQILGQGPKLLIQFQNNGVVDDSQLPKDRFSAERLKGVDSTLKIQPAKLEDSAVYLCASSLGTSEMETQYFGPGTRLLVL.